This is a list of T cell receptor beta chains from one sample in a study of cytomegalovirus exposure and HLA in healthy donors. Method: immunoSEQ multiplex PCR; TCRdb's copy keeps in-frame clones and lacks some. This specimen shows under 75,000 clones; the ten leading clones hold 2.4%. Sequenced sample: PBMCs. The receptors stem from a female donor in good health and CMV-seropositive. Each CDR3 is given with its conserved first and last residue. Each record gives: V gene, J gene, D gene, CDR3 protein, CDR3 DNA. A D gene is named only where the DNA matches it firmly.

TRBV28	TRBJ2-7	NA	CASRGASPYEQYF	TGTGCCAGCCGCGGGGCCAGTCCCTACGAGCAGTACTTC
TRBV7-2	TRBJ2-4	TRBD1	CASSLASGQGNIQYF	TGTGCCAGCAGCTTAGCGTCGGGACAGGGTAACATTCAGTACTTC
TRBV6-5	TRBJ2-3	TRBD2	CASRLAGESTDTQYF	TGTGCCAGCAGGTTAGCGGGGGAATCCACAGATACGCAGTATTTT
TRBV6-6	TRBJ2-1	NA	CASSYSRVGEYNEQFF	TGTGCCAGCAGTTACTCGAGGGTAGGTGAGTACAATGAGCAGTTCTTC
TRBV7-2	TRBJ1-5	TRBD1	CASSPYPRTGGNQPQHF	TGTGCCAGCAGCCCTTATCCCAGGACAGGGGGCAATCAGCCCCAGCATTTT
TRBV19	TRBJ1-2	NA	CASSNYGYTF	TGTGCCAGCTCTAACTATGGCTACACCTTC
TRBV19	TRBJ1-1	NA	CASSIRGNTEAFF	TGTGCCAGTAGTATAAGGGGGAACACTGAAGCTTTCTTT
TRBV19	TRBJ2-2	TRBD2	CASSSGGGAGELFF	TGTGCCAGTAGTAGTGGCGGGGGTGCCGGGGAGCTGTTTTTT
TRBV15	TRBJ1-3	TRBD1	CATSRGEGASGNTIYF	TGTGCCACCAGCAGAGGTGAGGGGGCGAGTGGAAACACCATATATTTT
TRBV5-4	TRBJ2-7	TRBD2	CASSLELAGVGEQYF	TGTGCCAGCAGCTTGGAGTTAGCGGGAGTCGGAGAGCAGTACTTC
TRBV28	TRBJ1-4	NA	CASSSTGIGEKLFF	TGTGCCAGCAGCTCAACAGGGATAGGGGAAAAACTGTTTTTT
TRBV5-1	TRBJ2-7	TRBD1	CASSPPGTGLTREQYF	TGCGCCAGCAGCCCCCCCGGGACAGGGCTAACTCGGGAGCAGTACTTC
TRBV2	TRBJ1-1	NA	CALFSGGGTEAFF	TGTGCATTATTTTCTGGGGGAGGGACTGAAGCTTTCTTT
TRBV2	TRBJ2-1	TRBD2	CASSELAGGYEQFF	TGTGCCAGCAGTGAACTAGCGGGAGGATATGAGCAGTTCTTC
TRBV6-5	TRBJ2-7	NA	CASSSRGSAYEQYF	TGTGCCAGCAGTAGCCGCGGCAGCGCCTACGAGCAGTACTTC
TRBV30	TRBJ1-2	TRBD1	CAWSVGTGGYGYTF	TGTGCCTGGAGTGTCGGGACAGGTGGCTATGGCTACACCTTC
TRBV28	TRBJ2-1	NA	CASSVYNEQFF	TGTGCCAGCAGTGTATACAATGAGCAGTTCTTC
TRBV28	TRBJ2-7	NA	CASSLGPQAYEQYF	TGTGCCAGCAGTTTAGGGCCCCAGGCCTACGAGCAGTACTTC
TRBV6-4	TRBJ2-1	NA	CASSDSDNNEQFF	TGTGCCAGCAGTGACTCGGACAACAATGAGCAGTTCTTC
TRBV28	TRBJ2-7	TRBD1	CASRTAGTGYEQYF	TGTGCCAGCAGAACAGCCGGGACAGGCTACGAGCAGTACTTC
TRBV27	TRBJ1-2	NA	CASSFGPTRAYGYTF	TGTGCCAGCAGTTTTGGGCCAACCCGTGCCTATGGCTACACCTTC
TRBV6-6	TRBJ2-3	TRBD1	CASRAGGFADTQYF	TGTGCCAGCCGGGCAGGGGGCTTCGCAGATACGCAGTATTTT
TRBV6-1	TRBJ2-7	NA	CASSEGPGPTYEQYF	TGTGCCAGCAGTGAGGGGCCCGGACCCACCTACGAGCAGTACTTC
TRBV6-6	TRBJ2-2	NA	CASRDYGELFF	TGTGCCAGCAGGGACTACGGGGAGCTGTTTTTT
TRBV19	TRBJ2-4	TRBD1	CASSTTGGLGNIQYF	TGTGCCAGTAGTACGACAGGGGGCTTGGGGAACATTCAGTACTTC
TRBV29-1	TRBJ2-5	NA	CSVGPAETQYF	TGCAGCGTTGGTCCCGCGGAGACCCAGTACTTC
TRBV6-5	TRBJ2-7	NA	CASSPGGEQYF	TGTGCCAGCAGCCCCGGCGGCGAGCAGTACTTC
TRBV6-5	TRBJ1-1	NA	CASSYLVGARTEAFF	TGTGCCAGCAGTTACTTGGTAGGGGCGAGGACTGAAGCTTTCTTT
TRBV19	TRBJ1-1	NA	CASSPPGGLSAFF	TGTGCCAGTAGTCCCCCGGGGGGCTTATCGGCTTTCTTT
TRBV28	TRBJ1-4	NA	CASRPEGRANEKLFF	TGTGCCAGCAGGCCGGAGGGACGGGCTAATGAAAAACTGTTTTTT
TRBV19	TRBJ1-2	TRBD1	CASSIAGQGNYGYTF	TGTGCCAGTAGTATAGCGGGACAGGGGAACTATGGCTACACCTTC
TRBV6-5	TRBJ1-6	TRBD1	CASTKTGTENSPLHF	TGTGCCAGCACAAAAACCGGGACAGAAAATTCACCCCTCCACTTT
TRBV28	TRBJ1-3	NA	CASSYPDTGNTIYF	TGTGCCAGCAGCTACCCTGACACTGGAAACACCATATATTTT
TRBV6-6	TRBJ2-3	NA	CASSYPFGGDTQYF	TGTGCCAGCAGTTACCCATTCGGGGGAGATACGCAGTATTTT
TRBV29-1	TRBJ2-3	NA	CSVEQGMGRDTQYF	TGCAGCGTTGAGCAGGGGATGGGTCGGGATACGCAGTATTTT
TRBV11-3	TRBJ2-3	NA	CASSASADTQYF	TGTGCCAGCAGCGCCAGCGCAGATACGCAGTATTTT
TRBV19	TRBJ1-2	TRBD1	CASTMDRAGAYGYTF	TGTGCCAGTACCATGGACAGGGCGGGAGCGTATGGCTACACCTTC
TRBV19	TRBJ2-1	NA	CASCSGVGNEQFF	TGTGCCAGCTGTAGCGGAGTGGGAAATGAGCAGTTCTTC
TRBV28	TRBJ1-2	NA	CASSFRPGRGYGYTF	TGTGCCAGCAGTTTTCGGCCCGGGCGAGGGTATGGCTACACCTTC
TRBV6-5	TRBJ2-7	TRBD1	CASSLSDRGFNEQYF	TGTGCCAGCAGCCTCTCTGACAGGGGGTTCAACGAGCAGTACTTC